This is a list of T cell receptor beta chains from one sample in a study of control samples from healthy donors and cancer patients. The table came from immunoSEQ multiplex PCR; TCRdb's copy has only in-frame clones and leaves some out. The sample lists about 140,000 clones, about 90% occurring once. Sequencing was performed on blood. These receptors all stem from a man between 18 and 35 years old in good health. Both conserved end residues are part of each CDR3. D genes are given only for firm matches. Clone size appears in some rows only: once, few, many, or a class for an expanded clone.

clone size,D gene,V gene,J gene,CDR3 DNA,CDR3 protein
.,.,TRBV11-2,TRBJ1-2,TGTGCCAGCAGCTTAGAAGGGGATAGCTACACCTTC,CASSLEGDSYTF
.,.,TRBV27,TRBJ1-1,TGTGCCGTTGGGTCCGGGGGAAGCGGCACTGAAGCTTTCTTT,CAVGSGGSGTEAFF
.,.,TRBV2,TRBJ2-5,TGTGCCAGCAGCGACGGGGTTCTGCCGGAGACCCAGTACTTC,CASSDGVLPETQYF
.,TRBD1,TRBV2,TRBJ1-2,TGTGCCAGCAGTGCTTGGGGGACAGAGTATGGCTACACCTTC,CASSAWGTEYGYTF
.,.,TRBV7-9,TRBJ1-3,TGTGCCAGCAGCCGAGATACAGGGCCTGGAAACACCATATATTTT,CASSRDTGPGNTIYF
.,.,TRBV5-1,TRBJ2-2,TGCGCCAGCAGCTTGGACAGCTTTAACACCGGGGAGCTGTTTTTT,CASSLDSFNTGELFF
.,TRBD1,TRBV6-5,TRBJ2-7,TGTGCCAGCAGGGAGACAGGGGGCAACTACGAGCAGTACTTC,CASRETGGNYEQYF
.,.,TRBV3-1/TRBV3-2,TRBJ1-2,TGTGCCAGCAGCCAAGATACCAATGTCTATGGCTACACCTTC,CASSQDTNVYGYTF
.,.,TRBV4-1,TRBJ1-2,TGCGCCAGCAGCCAAGATAGTCCAGGAGCTAACTATGGCTACACCTTC,CASSQDSPGANYGYTF
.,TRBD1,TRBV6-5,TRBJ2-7,TGTGCCAGCAGTATCCTCCGGACAGGGACATCCGAGCAGTACTTC,CASSILRTGTSEQYF
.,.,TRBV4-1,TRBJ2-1,TGCGCCAGCAGCCAGTCCACTACGGAGCGAGCGGTGAATGAGCAGTTCTTC,CASSQSTTERAVNEQFF
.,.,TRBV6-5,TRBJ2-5,TGTGCCAGCAGTTCTACTGAAAGAGAGACCCAGTACTTC,CASSSTERETQYF
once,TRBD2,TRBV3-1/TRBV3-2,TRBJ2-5,TGTGCCAGCAGCCAAGATAGGGCTAGCGGGGTGGTTTGGGAGACCCAGTACTTC,CASSQDRASGVVWETQYF
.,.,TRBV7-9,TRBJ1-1,TGTGCCAGCAGCTTAGCGTCGGGGACGGGCTTTCACACTGAAGCTTTCTTT,CASSLASGTGFHTEAFF
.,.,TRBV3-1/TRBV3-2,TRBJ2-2,TGTGCCAGCAGCCAAGTATTGGGGTCCGGGGAGCTGTTTTTT,CASSQVLGSGELFF
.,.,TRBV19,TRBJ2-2,TGTGCCAGTAGACAAAGGGGGTCCGGCGGGGAGCTGTTTTTT,CASRQRGSGGELFF
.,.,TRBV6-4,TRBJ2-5,TGTGCCAGCAGTGACGGCCCCCAAGAGACCCAGTACTTC,CASSDGPQETQYF
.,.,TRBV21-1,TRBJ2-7,TGTGCCAGCAGCCACGGGACTGGATCCTACGAGCAGTACTTC,CASSHGTGSYEQYF
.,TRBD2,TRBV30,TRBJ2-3,TGTGCCTGGGGGAGGAGGGCGGGGGGAGAAGATACGCAGTATTTT,CAWGRRAGGEDTQYF
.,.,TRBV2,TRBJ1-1,TGTGCCAGCAGGAGGACAGAGATGAACACTGAAGCTTTCTTT,CASRRTEMNTEAFF
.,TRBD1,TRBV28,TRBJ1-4,TGTGCCAGCGGGAACCCTCGGGGACAGGGATTGGGAAAACTGTTTTTT,CASGNPRGQGLGKLFF
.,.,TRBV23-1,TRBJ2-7,TGCGCCAGCAGTCCCCGAGACAGCCTGCTCCCCTACGAGCAGTACTTC,CASSPRDSLLPYEQYF
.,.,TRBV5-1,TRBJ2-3,TGCGCCAGCAGCTTGGCGATCGGAGGAAGCACAGATACGCAGTATTTT,CASSLAIGGSTDTQYF
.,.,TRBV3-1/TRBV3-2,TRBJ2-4,TGTGCCAGCGCGGACGCGGGGATGGGCATTCAGTACTTC,CASADAGMGIQYF
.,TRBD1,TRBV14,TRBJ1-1,TGTGCCAGCAGCCCCCGACAGGGGGCCTCGAACACTGAAGCTTTCTTT,CASSPRQGASNTEAFF